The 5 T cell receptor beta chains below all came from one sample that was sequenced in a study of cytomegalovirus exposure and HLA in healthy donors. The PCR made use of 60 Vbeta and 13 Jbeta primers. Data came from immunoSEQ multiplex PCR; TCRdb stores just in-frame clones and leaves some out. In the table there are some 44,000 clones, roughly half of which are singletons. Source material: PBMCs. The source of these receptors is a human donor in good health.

CDR3 protein: CASSTGVGGWTDTQYF. CDR3 nucleotide sequence: TGTGCCAGCAGCACAGGAGTCGGGGGTTGGACAGATACGCAGTATTTT. The V gene is TRBV7-3, the J gene TRBJ2-3; a weak D match, TRBD2 (6 bases). Trimming left V 5 bases short and J 3 bases short, with 18 bases between. Germline CDR1 SGHTA, CDR2 FQGTGA. CDR3 length: 16 residues.

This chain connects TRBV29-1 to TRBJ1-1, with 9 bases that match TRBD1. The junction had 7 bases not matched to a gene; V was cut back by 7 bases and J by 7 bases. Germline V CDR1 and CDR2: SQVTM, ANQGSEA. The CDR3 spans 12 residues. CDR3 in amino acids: CSGSRDRDEAFF. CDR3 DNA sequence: TGCAGCGGTTCCCGGGACAGGGATGAAGCTTTCTTT.

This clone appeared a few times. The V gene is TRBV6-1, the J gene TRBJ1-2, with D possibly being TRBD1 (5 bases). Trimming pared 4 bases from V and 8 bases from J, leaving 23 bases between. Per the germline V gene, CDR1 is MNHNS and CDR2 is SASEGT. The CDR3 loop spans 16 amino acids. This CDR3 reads CASSGGLLPEGGGYTF. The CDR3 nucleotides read TGTGCCAGCAGTGGGGGACTGTTACCCGAAGGTGGCGGCTACACCTTC.

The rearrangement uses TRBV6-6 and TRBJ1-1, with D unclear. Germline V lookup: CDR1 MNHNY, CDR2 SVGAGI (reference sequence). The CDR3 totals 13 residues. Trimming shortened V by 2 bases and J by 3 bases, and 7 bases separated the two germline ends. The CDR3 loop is CASSYTAYTEAFF. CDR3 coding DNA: TGTGCCAGCAGTTACACTGCGTACACTGAAGCTTTCTTT.

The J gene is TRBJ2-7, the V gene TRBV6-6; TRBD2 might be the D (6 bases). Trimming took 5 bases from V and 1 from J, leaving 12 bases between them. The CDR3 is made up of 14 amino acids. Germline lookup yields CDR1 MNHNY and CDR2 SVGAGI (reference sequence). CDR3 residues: CASSPGLRSYEQYF. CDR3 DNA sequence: TGTGCCAGCAGTCCGGGACTGAGGTCCTACGAGCAGTACTTC.